Below are 20 T cell receptor beta chains sequenced from a single sample in a study of shared clonotypes between healthy human individuals. Naive-designated CD8 cells lacked CD45RO, were positively enriched for CCR7, and omitted terminally differentiated effector memory CD45RA+ cells. Assay: immunoSEQ multiplex PCR; the TCRdb copy retains only in-frame clones and omits some. Of about 2 million clones in the sample, approximately 94% were seen once. Sequencing used naive CD8+ T cells sorted from blood. These receptor sequences come from a man in his late teens or twenties in good health.

The gene calls are TRBV7-9 and TRBJ1-4; D call uncertain. The CDR3 has 14 residues. From germline, CDR1 is SEHNR and CDR2 FQNEAQ (reference sequence). With 8 bases removed from V and 8 bases from J, the gap between germline ends came to 18 bases. DNA of the CDR3: TGTGCCAGCCGCGGAGATCAAGCTAGCGAAAAACTGTTTTTT. Translating gives CASRGDQASEKLFF.

The gene calls are TRBV6-1 and TRBJ1-2; D remains ambiguous. V dropped 4 bases and J dropped 7 bases, with 13 bases sitting between them. Germline V gives CDR1 MNHNS, CDR2 SASEGT. The CDR3 sequence is 13 residues long. The DNA of the CDR3 is TGTGCCAGCAGTGTACCCCTCGGGAGTGGCTACACCTTC. Its protein is CASSVPLGSGYTF.

This rearrangement joins TRBV7-6 to TRBJ1-3; D ambiguous. This CDR3 is 16 amino acids long. Between the trimmed V and J ends, which lost 4 bases and 0 bases, there was a span of 13 bases. CDR1 and CDR2 from the germline V gene are SGHVS and FNYEAQ. The chain's CDR3 is CASSYEDGRSGNTIYF. Written as DNA, the CDR3 is TGTGCCAGCAGCTATGAAGACGGGCGCTCTGGAAACACCATATATTTT.

V usage is TRBV10-1 and J usage is TRBJ2-2, with D possibly matching TRBD1 (6 bases). CDR1 and CDR2 from the germline V gene are WNHNN and SYGVQD (reference sequence). The V end lost 3 bases, the J end lost 0 bases, and 8 bases lay between the germline ends. The CDR3 sequence is 15 residues long. Here the CDR3 DNA reads TGCGCCAGCAGTGAAGGGACACCGAACACCGGGGAGCTGTTTTTT. Amino acids: CASSEGTPNTGELFF.

The rearrangement joins TRBV28 to TRBJ1-2; tentative D call: TRBD1 (5 bases). This CDR3 has 14 amino acids. V dropped 5 bases and J dropped 2 bases, with 12 bases sitting between them. The germline V gene encodes CDR1 MDHEN and CDR2 SYDVKM. The CDR3 bases are TGTGCCAGCAGTCCGACGACAGACAACTATGGCTACACCTTC. This codes for CASSPTTDNYGYTF.

The rearrangement joins TRBV7-9 to TRBJ2-1; D unresolved. Trimming took off 1 base at V and 7 bases at J, with 17 bases between the two ends. CDR3 size: 16 residues. CDR1 SEHNR and CDR2 FQNEAQ come from the germline V gene (reference sequence). As DNA, the CDR3 is TGTGCCAGCAGCTTAGGGAACTTCCCGAACCTTAATGAGCAGTTCTTC. Encoded protein: CASSLGNFPNLNEQFF. Combining the CDR3 with reference TRBV7-9 and TRBJ2-1 gives the whole variable domain DTGVSQNPRHKITKRGQNVTFRCDPISEHNRLYWYRQTLGQGPEFLTYFQNEAQLEKSRLLSDRFSAERPKGSFSTLEIQRTEQGDSAMYLCASSLGNFPNLNEQFFGPGTRLTVL.

This clone is a singleton in its sample. CDR3 bases: TGTGCCAGCACTGATACCTACGAGCAGTACTTC. This sequence encodes CASTDTYEQYF. This chain joins TRBV6-6 and TRBJ2-7; D remains unclear. The CDR3 is 11 residues long. Germline loops: CDR1 MNHNY, CDR2 SVGAGI (reference sequence). Trimming cost V 7 bases and J 2 bases, with 6 bases left between them.

Worth noting for this clone: Other DNA sequences of this sample code for an identical CDR3. The chain carries TRBV5-6 and TRBJ2-5; D is possibly TRBD1 (5 bases). This CDR3 is 14 amino acids long. V gave up 0 bases and J gave up 5 bases, with 11 bases separating them. From germline, CDR1 is SGHDT and CDR2 YYEEEE. CDR3: CASSLGQGVETQYF. The CDR3 DNA follows: TGTGCCAGCAGCTTGGGCCAGGGTGTGGAGACCCAGTACTTC.

This chain uses TRBV6-5 with TRBJ2-1; D is perhaps TRBD2 (6 bases). The germline V and J ends were trimmed by 2 bases and 4 bases, with 12 bases remaining between them. Germline lookup yields CDR1 MNHEY and CDR2 SVGAGI. This CDR3 spans 15 amino acids. The chain's CDR3 is CASSYTEGVYNEQFF. In nucleotides, the CDR3 is TGTGCCAGCAGTTACACGGAGGGCGTGTACAATGAGCAGTTCTTC.

The rearrangement links TRBV7-9 to TRBJ1-3; D is undetermined. V was clipped by 4 bases and J by 0 bases, with 10 bases between them. The CDR3 extends over 15 amino acids. Per germline, CDR1 SEHNR and CDR2 FQNEAQ (reference sequence). The CDR3 is CASSSEKDSGNTIYF. The CDR3 DNA reads TGTGCCAGCAGCTCCGAGAAAGACTCTGGAAACACCATATATTTT.

The chain combines TRBV5-6 with TRBJ2-3; 10 positions match TRBD2. Germline values: CDR1 SGHDT, CDR2 YYEEEE. The V and J ends lost 0 bases and 6 bases, in that order; junction bases with no gene match: 7. This CDR3 has 16 amino acids. The CDR3 here is CASSLVEAGGPDTQYF. For the CDR3, the DNA is TGTGCCAGCAGCTTGGTTGAAGCGGGGGGGCCGGATACGCAGTATTTT.

This sequence joins TRBV7-8 and TRBJ2-3; 11 positions agree with TRBD2. Germline V gene lookup returns CDR1 SGHVS and CDR2 FQNEAQ. V dropped 1 base and J dropped 0; count of bases not matched to a gene: 6. The CDR3 has 18 residues. CDR3 residues: CASSLDSGRAISTDTQYF. In nucleotides, the CDR3 is TGTGCCAGCAGCTTAGATAGCGGGAGGGCCATTAGCACAGATACGCAGTATTTT.

A note on this clone: Other DNA sequences from this sample encode an identical CDR3 as well. V usage is TRBV4-1 and J usage is TRBJ1-2; a possible D gene is TRBD1 (5 bases). In germline, CDR1 is MGHRA, CDR2 YSYEKL. The CDR3 consists of 12 residues. The V end was cut by 3 bases, the J end by 8 bases, with 10 bases between. The CDR3 here is CASSHLGGGYTF. CDR3 bases: TGCGCCAGCAGCCACCTTGGGGGAGGCTACACCTTC.

The chain recombines TRBV7-2 with TRBJ2-3; D perhaps matches TRBD2 (5 bases). Per the germline V gene, CDR1 is SGHTA and CDR2 is FQGNSA. The CDR3 extends over 15 amino acids. The V and J ends lost 2 bases and 2 bases respectively, with 11 bases between them. CDR3 bases: TGTGCCAGCAGCTTATATCCGGGAATCACAGATACGCAGTATTTT. Residues: CASSLYPGITDTQYF.

V usage is TRBV7-6 and J usage is TRBJ2-1, with D possibly being TRBD1 or TRBD2 (7 bases each). The CDR3 has 16 amino acids. V lost 5 bases and J 1 base, leaving 15 bases between the germline ends. Looked up from germline, CDR1 is SGHVS and CDR2 is FNYEAQ. The DNA for the CDR3 is TGTGCCAGCAGCGAGGGGGCGGGGGATTCCTACAATGAGCAGTTCTTC. Amino acids: CASSEGAGDSYNEQFF. Looking up the rest from reference TRBV7-6 and TRBJ2-1 gives the full variable domain: GAGVSQSPRYKVTKRGQDVALRCDPISGHVSLYWYRQALGQGPEFLTYFNYEAQQDKSGLPNDRFSAERPEGSISTLTIQRTEQRDSAMYRCASSEGAGDSYNEQFFGPGTRLTVL.

V usage is TRBV11-2 and J usage is TRBJ2-7; the D is unclear. The germline V and J ends were trimmed by 1 base and 0 bases, with 7 bases remaining between them. The CDR3 sequence is 14 residues long. The germline V gene encodes CDR1 SGHAT and CDR2 FQNNGV. The CDR3: CASSLAESSYEQYF. DNA of the CDR3: TGTGCCAGCAGCTTAGCCGAAAGCTCCTACGAGCAGTACTTC.

This clone came up once. The genes are TRBV2 and TRBJ2-1; perhaps TRBD2 as D (6 bases). The germline V gene encodes CDR1 SNHLY and CDR2 FYNNEI. The CDR3 runs 12 residues. V was cut by 3 bases and J by 10 bases, with 10 bases left in between. In nucleotides, the CDR3 is TGTGCCAGCAGTGATGCGGCGGGAGAGCAGTTCTTC. Translation: CASSDAAGEQFF.

The chain links TRBV6-5 to TRBJ1-3; perhaps TRBD1 as D (5 bases). The V gene's germline CDR1 is MNHEY and CDR2 SVGAGI. Trimming shortened V by 6 bases and J by 0 bases, and 9 bases separated the two germline ends. CDR3 length equals 14 residues. The CDR3 reads CASSNTGSGNTIYF. The DNA for the CDR3 is TGTGCCAGCAGCAATACAGGCTCTGGAAACACCATATATTTT.

This rearrangement joins TRBV5-1 to TRBJ2-2; the match to TRBD2 covers 7 bases. CDR1 is SGHRS and CDR2 is YFSETQ in the germline V gene. J gave up 0 bases and V 4 bases, and 6 bases lay outside the gene matches. The CDR3 totals 16 residues. CDR3: CASSRERGANTGELFF. As DNA, the CDR3 is TGCGCCAGCAGCCGGGAGCGGGGCGCGAACACCGGGGAGCTGTTTTTT.

This chain uses TRBV10-1 with TRBJ1-6; possible D gene TRBD1, 5 bases. Trimming cost V 2 bases and J 7 bases, with 9 bases left between them. Per the germline V gene, CDR1 is WNHNN and CDR2 is SYGVQD (reference sequence). The CDR3 runs to 14 residues. CDR3 protein: CASSEDSLNSPLHF. As DNA, the CDR3 is TGCGCCAGCAGTGAGGACAGCCTCAATTCACCCCTCCACTTT.